The 10 T cell receptor beta chains below all came from one sample that was sequenced in a study of cytomegalovirus exposure and HLA in healthy donors (dated by TCRdb to about 2017). The receptor library was made with the immunoSEQ multiplex PCR assay. For the multiplex PCR, a mixture combining 60 forward primers for TCR Vbeta segments and 13 reverse primers for TCR Jbeta segments was used. The table was pulled from immuneACCESS by TCRdb, which kept in-frame rearrangements only. Such tables lose some clones; where checked, under half of the loss comes from unresolved V genes, and the rest has no known cause. Present in this sample are about 100,000 clones, more than 75% of which were seen just once. The top ten hold under 5% of the sample. Material: PBMCs. The source of these receptors is a woman aged 45-65 years in good health and CMV-seropositive.

Only a few counts were recorded for this clone. The chain uses TRBV9 and TRBJ1-3; perhaps TRBD1 as D (5 bases). CDR1 and CDR2 from the germline V gene are SGDLS and YYNGEE. Trimming cost V 0 bases and J 4 bases, with 17 bases left between them. The CDR3 extends over 17 amino acids. CDR3 in DNA: TGTGCCAGCAGCGTAGATGCTGCGTCAGGGTCAGGAAACACCATATATTTT. Translated: CASSVDAASGSGNTIYF.

V usage is TRBV7-6 and J usage is TRBJ1-1, with 8 nucleotides matching TRBD1. The V gene end was trimmed by 6 bases and the J gene end by 1 base; junction bases not matched to a gene: 7. The CDR3 contains 15 residues. Per germline, CDR1 SGHVS and CDR2 FNYEAQ. The CDR3 nucleotides read TGTGCCAGCAGAGGGACAGGAGGCGGGAACACTGAAGCTTTCTTT. Protein product: CASRGTGGGNTEAFF.

The rearrangement links TRBV25-1 to TRBJ1-1, with a weak D call TRBD1 (6 bases). This CDR3 is 14 amino acids long. V lost 8 bases to trimming and J lost 2 bases, with 15 bases between them. Germline CDR1 and CDR2: MGHDK and SYGVNS. CDR3 amino acids: CASETMGANTEAFF. The CDR3 DNA follows: TGTGCCAGCGAAACGATGGGGGCAAACACTGAAGCTTTCTTT.

This clone was detected a few times. This chain connects TRBV7-8 to TRBJ1-6, with a tentative D call TRBD1 (6 bases). The CDR3 runs 13 residues. V dropped 1 base and J dropped 9 bases, with 7 bases sitting between them. The germline gives CDR1 SGHVS, CDR2 FQNEAQ. The CDR3 bases are TGTGCCAGCAGCTTAGGGACAGCTTCACCCCTCCACTTT. Translated: CASSLGTASPLHF.

This sequence joins TRBV10-3 and TRBJ1-1, with D possibly matching TRBD1 (5 bases). Germline lookup yields CDR1 ENHRY and CDR2 SYGVKD. V was shortened by 6 bases and J by 1 base, with 12 bases between the two germline ends. The CDR3 extends over 14 amino acids. CDR3 sequence reads: CAISSRERNTEAFF. The CDR3 region has the DNA TGTGCCATCAGCAGCAGGGAAAGGAACACTGAAGCTTTCTTT.

The V and J genes are TRBV27 and TRBJ1-2; TRBD1 matches at 8 bases. With 4 bases clipped from V and 6 bases from J, the junction kept 4 bases outside the gene matches. There are 13 residues in the CDR3. Germline loops: CDR1 MNHEY, CDR2 SMNVEV (reference sequence). CDR3 coding DNA: TGTGCCAGCAGTTCCGGACAGGGCGATGGCTACACCTTC. This translates into CASSSGQGDGYTF.

The chain links TRBV7-9 to TRBJ2-2, with D tentatively TRBD1 (6 bases). The V and J ends lost 11 bases and 2 bases respectively, with 12 bases between them. The CDR3 has 13 amino acids. The germline V gene encodes CDR1 SEHNR and CDR2 FQNEAQ (reference sequence). The CDR3 loop reads CAFPGHNTGELFF. CDR3 DNA: TGTGCCTTTCCGGGACATAACACCGGGGAGCTGTTTTTT.

The V and J genes are TRBV11-3 and TRBJ2-7; possible D gene TRBD1, 6 bases. Deletions cut 1 base from V and 7 bases from J, with 17 bases between. Germline V gene lookup returns CDR1 SGHNT and CDR2 YENEEA. The CDR3 totals 15 residues. The CDR3 region has the DNA TGTGCCAGCAGCTTAGCTGGGGACACGACTAAAGAGCAGTACTTC. Translation gives CASSLAGDTTKEQYF.

Turning to this clone: The sample carries other DNA sequences with the same CDR3. The V and J genes are TRBV6-5 and TRBJ1-1; no clear D gene. The length of the CDR3 is 14 residues. Deletions cut 0 bases from V and 0 bases from J, with 5 bases between. The germline CDR1 and CDR2 sequences are MNHEY and SVGAGI. The CDR3 sequence is CASSYSRVNTEAFF. The CDR3 DNA is TGTGCCAGCAGTTACTCGAGAGTGAACACTGAAGCTTTCTTT.

This sequence joins TRBV5-5 and TRBJ2-1; D remains unclear. CDR1 is SGHKS and CDR2 is YYEKEE in the germline V gene (reference sequence). The V end lost 0 bases, the J end lost 8 bases, and 9 bases lay between the germline ends. The CDR3 is 13 residues long. The CDR3 DNA is TGTGCCAGCAGCTTGGATCTACAGTATGAGCAGTTCTTC. It translates to CASSLDLQYEQFF. Combining the CDR3 with reference TRBV5-5 and TRBJ2-1 gives the whole variable domain DAGVTQSPTHLIKTRGQQVTLRCSPISGHKSVSWYQQVLGQGPQFIFQYYEKEERGRGNFPDRFSARQFPNYSSELNVNALLLGDSALYLCASSLDLQYEQFFGPGTRLTVL.